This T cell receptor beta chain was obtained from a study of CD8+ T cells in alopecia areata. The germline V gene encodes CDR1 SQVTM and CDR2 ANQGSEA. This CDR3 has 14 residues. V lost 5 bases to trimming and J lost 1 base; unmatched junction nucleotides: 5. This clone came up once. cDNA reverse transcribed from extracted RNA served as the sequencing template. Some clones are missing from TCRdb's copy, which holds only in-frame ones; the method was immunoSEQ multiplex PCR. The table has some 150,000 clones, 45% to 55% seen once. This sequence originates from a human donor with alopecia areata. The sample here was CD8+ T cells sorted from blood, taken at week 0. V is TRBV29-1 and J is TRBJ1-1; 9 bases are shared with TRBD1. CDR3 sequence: CSVTGQGPNTEAFF. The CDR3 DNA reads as TGCAGCGTTACCGGACAGGGGCCGAACACTGAAGCTTTCTTT.